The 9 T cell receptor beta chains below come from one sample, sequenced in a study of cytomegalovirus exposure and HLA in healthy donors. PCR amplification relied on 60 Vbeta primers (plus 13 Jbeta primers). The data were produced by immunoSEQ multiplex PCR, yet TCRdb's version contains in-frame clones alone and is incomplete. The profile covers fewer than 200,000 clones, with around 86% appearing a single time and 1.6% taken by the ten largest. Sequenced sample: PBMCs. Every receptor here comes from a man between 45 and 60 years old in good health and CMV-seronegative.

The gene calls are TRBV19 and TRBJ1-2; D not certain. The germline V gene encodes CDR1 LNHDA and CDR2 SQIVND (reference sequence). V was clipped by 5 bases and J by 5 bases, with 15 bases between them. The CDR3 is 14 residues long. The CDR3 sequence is CASSPAVGGYGYTF. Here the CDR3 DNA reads TGTGCCAGTAGTCCTGCGGTGGGAGGATATGGCTACACCTTC.

CDR3 coding DNA: TGTGCCAGTAGTACCACAGGGATAAGGTATGGCTACACCTTC. Its protein is CASSTTGIRYGYTF. This sequence joins TRBV19 and TRBJ1-2, with a weak D call TRBD1 (6 bases). Trimming cost V 4 bases and J 5 bases, with 14 bases left between them. The germline V gene has CDR1 LNHDA and CDR2 SQIVND (reference sequence). This CDR3 contains 14 residues. The variable domain in full, completed from reference TRBV19 and TRBJ1-2, reads DGGITQSPKYLFRKEGQNVTLSCEQNLNHDAMYWYRQDPGQGLRLIYYSQIVNDFQKGDIAEGYSVSREKKESFPLTVTSAQKNPTAFYLCASSTTGIRYGYTFGSGTRLTVV.

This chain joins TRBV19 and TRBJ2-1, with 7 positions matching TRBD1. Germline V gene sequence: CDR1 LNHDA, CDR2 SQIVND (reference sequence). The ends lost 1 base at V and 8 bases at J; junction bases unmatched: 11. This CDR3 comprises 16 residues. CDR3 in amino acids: CASSIGQGRTEHEQFF. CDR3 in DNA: TGTGCCAGTAGTATAGGACAGGGTCGTACGGAGCATGAGCAGTTCTTC.

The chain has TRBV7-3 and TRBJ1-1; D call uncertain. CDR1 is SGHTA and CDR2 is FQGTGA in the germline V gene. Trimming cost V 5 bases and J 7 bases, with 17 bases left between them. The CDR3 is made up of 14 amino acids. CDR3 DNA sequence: TGTGCCAGCAGCCCCTCAGGAGGGTCGCGTGAAGCTTTCTTT. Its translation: CASSPSGGSREAFF.

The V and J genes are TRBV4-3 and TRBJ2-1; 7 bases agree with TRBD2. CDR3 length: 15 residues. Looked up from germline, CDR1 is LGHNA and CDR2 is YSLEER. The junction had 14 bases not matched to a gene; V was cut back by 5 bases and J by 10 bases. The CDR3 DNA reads TGCGCCAGCAGCGATAGCGGGTCTTCCCGGGAGGAGCAGTTCTTC. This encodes CASSDSGSSREEQFF.

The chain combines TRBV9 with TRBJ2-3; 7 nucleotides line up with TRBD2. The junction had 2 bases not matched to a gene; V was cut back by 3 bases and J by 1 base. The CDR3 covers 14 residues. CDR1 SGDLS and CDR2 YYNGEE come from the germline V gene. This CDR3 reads CASSDGLGTDTQYF. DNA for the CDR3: TGTGCCAGCAGCGATGGACTAGGCACAGATACGCAGTATTTT.

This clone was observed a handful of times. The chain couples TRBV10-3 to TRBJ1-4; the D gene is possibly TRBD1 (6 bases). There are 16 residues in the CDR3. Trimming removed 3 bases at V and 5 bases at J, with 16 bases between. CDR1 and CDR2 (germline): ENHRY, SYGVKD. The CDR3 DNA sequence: TGTGCCATCAGTGATGGGGGGGGGCTCAAGAATGAAAAACTGTTTTTT. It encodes CAISDGGGLKNEKLFF.

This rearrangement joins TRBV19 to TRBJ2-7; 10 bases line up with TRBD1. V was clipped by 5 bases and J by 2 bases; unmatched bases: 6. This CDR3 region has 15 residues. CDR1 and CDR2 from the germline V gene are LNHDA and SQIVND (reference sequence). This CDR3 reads CASSPPGTGAYEQYF. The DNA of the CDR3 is TGTGCCAGTAGTCCCCCGGGGACAGGGGCCTACGAGCAGTACTTC.

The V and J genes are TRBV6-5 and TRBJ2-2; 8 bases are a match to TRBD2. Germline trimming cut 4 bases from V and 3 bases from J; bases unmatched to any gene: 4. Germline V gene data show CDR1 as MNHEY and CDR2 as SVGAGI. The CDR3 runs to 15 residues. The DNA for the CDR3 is TGTGCCAGCAGTTCCCTCGGGAGGGACACCGGGGAGCTGTTTTTT. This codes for CASSSLGRDTGELFF.